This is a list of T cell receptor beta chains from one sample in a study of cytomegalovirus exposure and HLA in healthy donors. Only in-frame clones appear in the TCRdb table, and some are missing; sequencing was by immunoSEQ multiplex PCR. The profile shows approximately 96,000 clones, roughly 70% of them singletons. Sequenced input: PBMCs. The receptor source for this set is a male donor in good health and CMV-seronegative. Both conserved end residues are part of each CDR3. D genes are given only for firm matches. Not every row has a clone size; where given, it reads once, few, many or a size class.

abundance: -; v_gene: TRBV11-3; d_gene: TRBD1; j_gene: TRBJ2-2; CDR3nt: TGTGCCAGCGGATCCGGGACAGGGGTTAAGACCGGGGAGCTGTTTTTT; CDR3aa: CASGSGTGVKTGELFF
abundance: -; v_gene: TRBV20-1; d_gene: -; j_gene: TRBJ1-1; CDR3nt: TGCAGTGTTCTGGGAGATACTGAAGCTTTCTTT; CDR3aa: CSVLGDTEAFF
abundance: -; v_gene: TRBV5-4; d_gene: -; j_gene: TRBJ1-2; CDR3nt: TGTGCCAGCAGCTTGGTAGATGGAGGATATGGCTACACCTTC; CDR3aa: CASSLVDGGYGYTF
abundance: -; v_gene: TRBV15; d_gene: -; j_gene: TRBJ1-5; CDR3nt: TGTGCCACCAGCAGAGATTTGGTGGGACGGAGGGTAACACGCAATCAGCCCCAGCATTTT; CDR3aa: CATSRDLVGRRVTRNQPQHF
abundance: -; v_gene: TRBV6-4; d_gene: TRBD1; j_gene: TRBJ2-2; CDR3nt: TGTGCCAGCAAACAGGGGGCTAACACCGGGGAGCTGTTTTTT; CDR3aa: CASKQGANTGELFF
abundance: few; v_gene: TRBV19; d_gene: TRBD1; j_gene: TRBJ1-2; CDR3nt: TGTGCCAGTCGAACCGGGACAGCCTCGACGCACTATGGCTACACCTTC; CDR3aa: CASRTGTASTHYGYTF
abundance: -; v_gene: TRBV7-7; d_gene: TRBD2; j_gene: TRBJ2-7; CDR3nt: TGTGCTAGCAGCTTAGTAGCGGGAGGGATCCACGAGCAGTACTTC; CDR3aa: CASSLVAGGIHEQYF
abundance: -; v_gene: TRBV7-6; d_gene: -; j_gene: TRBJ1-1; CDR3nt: TGTGCCAGCAGCACGAGGGGAGGGACTGAAGCTTTCTTT; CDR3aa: CASSTRGGTEAFF
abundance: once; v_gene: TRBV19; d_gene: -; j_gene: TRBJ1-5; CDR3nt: TGTGCCAGTAGTATATCCGGGAATCAGCCCCAGCATTTT; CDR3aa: CASSISGNQPQHF
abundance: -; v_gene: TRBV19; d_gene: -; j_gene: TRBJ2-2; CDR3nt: TGTGCCAGTAGTACAGGGGTGGGGACCGGGGAGCTGTTTTTT; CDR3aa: CASSTGVGTGELFF
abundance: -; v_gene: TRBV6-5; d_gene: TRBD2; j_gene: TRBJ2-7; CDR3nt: TGTGCCATCCAACGGTTTAGCGGGAACTCCTACGAGCAGTACTTC; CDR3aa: CAIQRFSGNSYEQYF
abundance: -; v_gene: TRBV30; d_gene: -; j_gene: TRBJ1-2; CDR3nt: TGTGCCTGGAGTGATCCCCAGCGGGCGCGTGGCTACACCTTC; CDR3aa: CAWSDPQRARGYTF
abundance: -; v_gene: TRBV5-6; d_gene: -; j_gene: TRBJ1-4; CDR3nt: TGTGCCAGCAGCTACTCCCCCGCAACTAATGAAAAACTGTTTTTT; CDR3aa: CASSYSPATNEKLFF
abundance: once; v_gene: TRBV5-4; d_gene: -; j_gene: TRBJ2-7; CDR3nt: TGTGCCAGCAGCTTGGTCCTATCCGGAGCTGACGAGCAGTACTTC; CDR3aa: CASSLVLSGADEQYF
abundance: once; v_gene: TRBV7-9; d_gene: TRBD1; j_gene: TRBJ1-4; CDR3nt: TGTGCCAGCAGCTCAAGGGGGCTGAGTGAAAAACTGTTTTTT; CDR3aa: CASSSRGLSEKLFF
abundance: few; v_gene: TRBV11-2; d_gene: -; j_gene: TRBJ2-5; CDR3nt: TGTGCCAGCAGCTTTGACAGGGAGACCCAGTACTTC; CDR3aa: CASSFDRETQYF
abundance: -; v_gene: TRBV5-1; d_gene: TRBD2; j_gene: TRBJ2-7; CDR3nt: TGCGCCAGCAGCTTGGTAGCGGGAGGGCCCCACGAGCAGTACTTC; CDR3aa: CASSLVAGGPHEQYF
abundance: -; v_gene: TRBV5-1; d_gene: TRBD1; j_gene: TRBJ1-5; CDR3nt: TGCGCCAGCAGCTCCGGACAGGGCAACAATCAGCCCCAGCATTTT; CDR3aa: CASSSGQGNNQPQHF
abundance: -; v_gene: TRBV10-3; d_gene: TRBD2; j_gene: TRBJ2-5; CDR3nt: TGTGCCACAGCGAATAGCGGGGGCAAAGAGACCCAGTACTTC; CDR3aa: CATANSGGKETQYF
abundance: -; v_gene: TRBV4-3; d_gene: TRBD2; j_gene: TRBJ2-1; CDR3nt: TGCGCCAGCAGCCAAGGGGCTAGCGGGACCAATGAGCAGTTCTTC; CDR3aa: CASSQGASGTNEQFF
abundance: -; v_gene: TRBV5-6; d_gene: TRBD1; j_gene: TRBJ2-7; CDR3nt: TGTGCCAGCAGCACCCATTCACAGGGGTACGAGCAGTACTTC; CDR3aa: CASSTHSQGYEQYF
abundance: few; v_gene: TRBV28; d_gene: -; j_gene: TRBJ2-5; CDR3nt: TGTGCCAGCAGTTTATCACTAAAGCCTAGGGAGCAGTACTTC; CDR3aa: CASSLSLKPREQYF
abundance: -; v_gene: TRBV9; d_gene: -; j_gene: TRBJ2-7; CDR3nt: TGTGCCAGCAGCGTAGATGGGCTACAGGGCGAGCAGTACTTC; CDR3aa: CASSVDGLQGEQYF
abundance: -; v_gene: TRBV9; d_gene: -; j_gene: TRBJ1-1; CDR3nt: TGTGCCAGCAGCGTAGCTTTTACAGGCGAAGCTTTCTTT; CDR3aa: CASSVAFTGEAFF
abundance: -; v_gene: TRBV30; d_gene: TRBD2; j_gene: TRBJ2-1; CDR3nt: TGTGCCTGGAGTGTTGTACTAGCGGGAGGAGGTGAGCAGTTCTTC; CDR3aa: CAWSVVLAGGGEQFF
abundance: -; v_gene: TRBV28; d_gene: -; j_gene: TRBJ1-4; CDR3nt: TGTGCCAGCAGCTCTTTGGGCGCAACTAATGAAAAACTGTTTTTT; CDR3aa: CASSSLGATNEKLFF
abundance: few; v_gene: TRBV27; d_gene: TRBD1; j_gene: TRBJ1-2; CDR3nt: TGTGCCAGCAGTTTACTCTCCGCCCCCTCTAACAGGGGAGGCAGTGGCTACACCTTC; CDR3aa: CASSLLSAPSNRGGSGYTF
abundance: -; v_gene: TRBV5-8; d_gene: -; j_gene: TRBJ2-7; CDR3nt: TGTGCCAGCAGCTTGGTTGGGAGAGGCTCCTACGAGCAGTACTTC; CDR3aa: CASSLVGRGSYEQYF
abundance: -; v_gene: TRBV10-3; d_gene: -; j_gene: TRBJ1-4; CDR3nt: TGTGCCATCAGTGAGTCGGGGGGGGTCAGTGAAAAACTGTTTTTT; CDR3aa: CAISESGGVSEKLFF
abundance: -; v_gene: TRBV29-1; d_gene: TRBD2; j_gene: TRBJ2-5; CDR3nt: TGCAGCGTTCCCATTGGGAGACTAGCGGGATGGCAAGAGACCCAGTACTTC; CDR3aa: CSVPIGRLAGWQETQYF
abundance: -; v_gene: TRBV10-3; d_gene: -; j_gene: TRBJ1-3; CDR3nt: TGTGCCGCCAGGGGCTCTGGAAACACCATATATTTT; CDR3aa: CAARGSGNTIYF
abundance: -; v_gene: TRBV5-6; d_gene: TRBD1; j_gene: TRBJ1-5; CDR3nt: TGTGCCAGCAGCAGGGGACAGGCGAGTCATCAGCCCCAGCATTTT; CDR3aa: CASSRGQASHQPQHF
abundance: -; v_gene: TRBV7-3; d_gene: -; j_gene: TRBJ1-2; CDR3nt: TGTGCCAGCAGCTTAGCTGGTCGATCGCGGGGTGGCTACACCTTC; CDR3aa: CASSLAGRSRGGYTF
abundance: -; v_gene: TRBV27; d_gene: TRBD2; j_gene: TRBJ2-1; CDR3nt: TGTGCCAGCAGTTTGGCGGGAGGCCCGTACAATGAGCAGTTCTTC; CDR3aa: CASSLAGGPYNEQFF
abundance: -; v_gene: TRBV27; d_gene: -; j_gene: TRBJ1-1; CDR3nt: TGTGCCAGCAGTCCTCGACTCAGGGGCTGGGACACTGAAGCTTTCTTT; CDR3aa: CASSPRLRGWDTEAFF
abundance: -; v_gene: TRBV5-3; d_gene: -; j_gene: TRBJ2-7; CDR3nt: TGTGCCAGTGCATCCGTACCAGGAATGGGCGAGCAGTACTTC; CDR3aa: CASASVPGMGEQYF
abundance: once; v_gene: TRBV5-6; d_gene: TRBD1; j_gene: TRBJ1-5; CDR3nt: TGTGCCAGCAGCTGGGGACAGGGAGATAGCAATCAGCCCCAGCATTTT; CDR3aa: CASSWGQGDSNQPQHF
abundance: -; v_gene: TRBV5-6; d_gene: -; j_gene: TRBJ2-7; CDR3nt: TGTGCCAGCAGCTTGGTCGGATTGGGTCGGAGCTCCTACGAGCAGTACTTC; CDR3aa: CASSLVGLGRSSYEQYF
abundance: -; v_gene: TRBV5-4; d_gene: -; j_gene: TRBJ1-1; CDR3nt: TGTGCCAGCAGCTTGCGACAGACTGAAGCTTTCTTT; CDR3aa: CASSLRQTEAFF
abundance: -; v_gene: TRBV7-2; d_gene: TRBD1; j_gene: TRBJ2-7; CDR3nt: TGTGCCAGCAGCTTATCAACCGGGACAGATTCCTACGAGCAGTACTTC; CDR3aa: CASSLSTGTDSYEQYF
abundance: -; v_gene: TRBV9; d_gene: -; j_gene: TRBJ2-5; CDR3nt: TGTGCCAGCAGCGTAGGCAGGACAACCGGGACCCAGTACTTC; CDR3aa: CASSVGRTTGTQYF
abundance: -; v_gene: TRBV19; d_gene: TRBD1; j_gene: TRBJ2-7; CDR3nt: TGTGCCAGTACTCCGAGGGGACAGGGACCCTACGAGCAGTACTTC; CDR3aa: CASTPRGQGPYEQYF
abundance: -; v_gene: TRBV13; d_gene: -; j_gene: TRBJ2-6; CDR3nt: TGTGCCAGCAGCTTAGCCATCGGACTCACCTCTGGGGCCAACGTCCTGACTTTC; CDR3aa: CASSLAIGLTSGANVLTF
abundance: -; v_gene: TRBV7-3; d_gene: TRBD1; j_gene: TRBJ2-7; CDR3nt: TGTGCCAGCAGCTTAGACGGACAGGGAAACTACGAGCAGTACTTC; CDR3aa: CASSLDGQGNYEQYF
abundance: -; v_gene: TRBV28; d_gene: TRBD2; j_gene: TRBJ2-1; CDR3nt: TGTGCCAGCAGCGTAGGGGGACTAGCTTTTTTTAATGAGCAGTTCTTC; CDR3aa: CASSVGGLAFFNEQFF
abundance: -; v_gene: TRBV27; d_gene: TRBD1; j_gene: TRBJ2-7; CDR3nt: TGTGCCAGCAGTTTATACCGGGACAGGGGCTACGAGCAGTACTTC; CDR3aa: CASSLYRDRGYEQYF
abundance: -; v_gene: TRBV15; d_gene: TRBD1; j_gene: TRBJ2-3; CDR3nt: TGTGCCACCAGCAGAGGGGTGACAGGGGGCGCAGATACGCAGTATTTT; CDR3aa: CATSRGVTGGADTQYF
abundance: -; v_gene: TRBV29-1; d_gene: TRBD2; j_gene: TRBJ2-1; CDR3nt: TGCAGCGTTGATCCAGCGGGAGGGTACAATGAGCAGTTCTTC; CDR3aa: CSVDPAGGYNEQFF
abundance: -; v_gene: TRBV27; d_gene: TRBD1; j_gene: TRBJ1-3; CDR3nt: TGTGCCAGCAGACCACAGGGGAACCTTGGAAACACCATATATTTT; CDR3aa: CASRPQGNLGNTIYF
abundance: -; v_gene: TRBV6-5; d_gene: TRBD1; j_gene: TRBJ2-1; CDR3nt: TGTGCCAGCAGTTACGGGGGACAGGGTAGGGATGAGCAGTTCTTC; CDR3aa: CASSYGGQGRDEQFF
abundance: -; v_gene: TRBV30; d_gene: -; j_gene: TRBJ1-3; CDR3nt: TGTGCCTGGAGACAGGGTTCTGGAAACACCATATATTTT; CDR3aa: CAWRQGSGNTIYF
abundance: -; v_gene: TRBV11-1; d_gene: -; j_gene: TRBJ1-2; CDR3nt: TGTGCCAACAGCCGGACTGGTTCCTATGGCTACACCTTC; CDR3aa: CANSRTGSYGYTF
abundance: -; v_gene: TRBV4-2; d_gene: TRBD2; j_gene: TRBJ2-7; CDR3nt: TGTGCCAGCAGCCAAGACTGGCTAGCGGGATACGAGCAGTACTTC; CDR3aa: CASSQDWLAGYEQYF
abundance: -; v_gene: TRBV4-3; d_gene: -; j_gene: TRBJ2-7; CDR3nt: TGCGCCAGCAGCCAAGATGATAGGAGCAGCGAATACGAGCAGTACTTC; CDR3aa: CASSQDDRSSEYEQYF
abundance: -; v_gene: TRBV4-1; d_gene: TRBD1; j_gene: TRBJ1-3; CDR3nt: TGCGCCAGCAGCCCCGGACAGGGCGGACTTGCCGGAAACACCATATATTTT; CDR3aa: CASSPGQGGLAGNTIYF
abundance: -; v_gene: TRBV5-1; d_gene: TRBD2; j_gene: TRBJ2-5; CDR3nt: TGCGCCAGCAGCCCCCTCCCACGCGCGGGAGGTCTGAAGGAGACCCAGTACTTC; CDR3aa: CASSPLPRAGGLKETQYF
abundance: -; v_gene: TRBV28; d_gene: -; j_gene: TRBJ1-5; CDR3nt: TGTGCCAGCAGTTTAGCGGGGGGGGGCAATCAGCCCCAGCATTTT; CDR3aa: CASSLAGGGNQPQHF